This T cell receptor beta chain was observed in a study of blood T cell repertoires in COVID-19. The overall study: Italy, Spain and the United States were the sources of the convalescent and acute COVID-19 samples. In each case, the material was cDNA or gDNA derived from T cells, B-cell-depleted T cells, or PBMCs.

In the original workflow: It was from reference gene primer amplification that nucleated cell counts were estimated. Some clones are missing from TCRdb's copy, which holds only in-frame ones; the method was immunoSEQ multiplex PCR. Clone size and the V and J calls come from that table; the DNA yielded D and trimming. The table includes tens of thousands of clones, around 82% detected once. The source of this sequence is a human donor in a cohort sampled during active COVID-19. What was sequenced was peripheral blood.

The chain's CDR3 is CASSYGVPNYGYTF. CDR3 nucleotide sequence: TGTGCCAGCTCCTACGGGGTTCCTAACTATGGCTACACCTTC. The chain joins TRBV19 to TRBJ1-2, with D unresolved. V was shortened by 9 bases and J by 0 bases, with 14 bases between the two germline ends. CDR3 length: 14 residues. Germline V lookup: CDR1 LNHDA, CDR2 SQIVND (reference sequence).